Presented here are 6 T cell receptor beta chains from one specimen sequenced in a study of shared clonotypes between healthy human individuals. Here immunoSEQ multiplex PCR was the method, and the copy in TCRdb shows in-frame clones only, minus some. The sample lists approximately 2,200,000 clones, about 92% occurring once. Naive CD8 cells lacked CD45RO, underwent positive selection for CCR7 and left out terminally differentiated effector memory CD45RA+ cells. Sequenced: naive CD8+ T cells from PBMCs. These TCRs come from a man aged 18 to 29 in good health. Some clones in this sample may be carry-over from other donors' samples.

The chain couples TRBV27 to TRBJ1-3, with D unresolved. Germline values: CDR1 MNHEY, CDR2 SMNVEV (reference sequence). The germline V and J ends were trimmed by 0 bases and 6 bases, with 9 bases remaining between them. CDR3 length: 14 residues. Here the CDR3 reads CASSLSRGVNTIYF. In nucleotides, the CDR3 is TGTGCCAGCAGTTTATCTCGCGGGGTAAACACCATATATTTT.

V and J are TRBV29-1 and TRBJ2-7, with unresolved D. The CDR3 contains 11 residues. Per the germline V gene, CDR1 is SQVTM and CDR2 is ANQGSEA. V was shortened by 4 bases and J by 4 bases, with 8 bases between the two germline ends. The CDR3 DNA reads TGCAGCGTTGGCTCCCAATACGAGCAGTACTTC. Protein product: CSVGSQYEQYF.

The chain is built from TRBV19 and TRBJ2-7; 7 nucleotides agree with TRBD2. V was pared by 8 bases and J by 6 bases, with 4 bases of the junction left unmatched. CDR3 length: 11 amino acids. Germline V CDR1 and CDR2: LNHDA, SQIVND (reference sequence). The CDR3 is CASSWGGEQYF. The CDR3 DNA sequence: TGTGCCAGTTCCTGGGGGGGCGAGCAGTACTTC.

This clone was seen only once. The sample contains more than one DNA sequence encoding this CDR3. This sequence joins TRBV27 and TRBJ2-1; D perhaps matches TRBD2 (6 bases). CDR1 is MNHEY and CDR2 is SMNVEV in the germline V gene (reference sequence). V lost 3 bases and J 4 bases, leaving 13 bases between the germline ends. The CDR3 sequence is 15 residues long. The CDR3 DNA reads as TGTGCCAGCAGTTTTGGTCTAGCGTCGTACAATGAGCAGTTCTTC. This encodes CASSFGLASYNEQFF.

V gene TRBV5-8 combines with J gene TRBJ1-1; D gene unclear. The CDR3 length is 11 residues. Germline CDR1 is SGHTS and CDR2 is YDEGEE. V was pared by 4 bases and J by 11 bases, with 12 bases between. Written as DNA, the CDR3 is TGTGCCAGCAGCCCTACGAGGGAGGCTTTCTTT. This encodes CASSPTREAFF. The full variable domain, in which reference TRBV5-8 and TRBJ1-1 provide the parts outside the CDR3, is EAGVTQSPTHLIKTRGQQATLRCSPISGHTSVYWYQQALGLGLQFLLWYDEGEERNRGNFPPRFSGRQFPNYSSELNVNALELEDSALYLCASSPTREAFFGQGTRLTVV.

Comment on this clone: The same CDR3 can be traced to other DNA sequences in this sample. The chain is built from TRBV27 and TRBJ2-1, with D possibly being TRBD2 (5 bases). CDR3 length: 15 amino acids. V lost 2 bases and J lost 4, with 12 bases in between. Germline CDR1 reads MNHEY; CDR2 reads SMNVEV (reference sequence). CDR3 sequence reads: CASSLRAGGYNEQFF. The CDR3 DNA sequence: TGTGCCAGCAGTTTAAGGGCAGGCGGGTACAATGAGCAGTTCTTC.